These T cell receptor beta chains were read from a single sample in a study of STAT5B mutations in CD4+ large granular lymphocyte leukemia. Profiled with immunoSEQ multiplex PCR; TCRdb holds only in-frame clones, not every one. The sample consists of some 34,000 clones, over 65% of them appearing once. The specimen sequenced was CD4+ T cells from blood buffy coats. The receptors here all came from a human donor in good health. Each CDR3 is given with its conserved first and last residue. The order of the fields is V gene, D gene, J gene, clone size, CDR3 DNA, CDR3 protein. D genes are given only for firm matches. Where a row states a size, it is once, few, many or the class of an expanded clone; other rows omit it.

>TRBV6-4|.|TRBJ1-2|.
TGTGCCAGCTCAAGGGGCCCGAACTATGGCTACACCTTC
CASSRGPNYGYTF
>TRBV19|TRBD1|TRBJ1-5|.
TGTGCCAGTAGTATCGGGGGACAGACCAATCAGCCCCAGCATTTT
CASSIGGQTNQPQHF
>TRBV5-1|TRBD2|TRBJ2-2|few
TGCGCCAGCGGTCTGTTAGCGGGAGGGACCGGGGAGCTGTTTTTT
CASGLLAGGTGELFF
>TRBV7-2|TRBD1|TRBJ2-7|.
TGTGCCAGCAGCTACGATACAGGGGCGTACGACGAGCAGTACTTC
CASSYDTGAYDEQYF
>TRBV25-1|.|TRBJ1-2|once
TGTGCCAGCAGTCCGCCCTCGGCACATGGCTACACCTTC
CASSPPSAHGYTF
>TRBV6-1|TRBD1|TRBJ1-5|once
TGTGCCAGCAGTGAGCCAGGACAGGTTTATAGAGACAATCAGCCCCAGCATTTT
CASSEPGQVYRDNQPQHF
>TRBV7-2|.|TRBJ2-5|.
TGTGCCAGCAGCTCTGGACCGAGACAAGAGACCCAGTACTTC
CASSSGPRQETQYF
>TRBV25-1|.|TRBJ1-3|.
TGTGCCAGCAGTGTCCGTAGGGGAGCGGGAAACACCATATATTTT
CASSVRRGAGNTIYF
>TRBV2|TRBD2|TRBJ2-3|.
TGTGCCAGCAGTCAGCGGGGAGCCGGGGATACGCAGTATTTT
CASSQRGAGDTQYF
>TRBV1|.|TRBJ1-1|few
TGCACCAGCAGCCAACACTACGGGGCTCCATCCACTGAAGCTTTCTTT
CTSSQHYGAPSTEAFF
>TRBV2|.|TRBJ2-5|few
TGTGCCAGCAGTGAGGGGCGGAATGGAGAGACCCAGTACTTC
CASSEGRNGETQYF
>TRBV11-3|.|TRBJ1-5|few
TGTGCCAGCAGCCCGGATTGGTTTGGGCCCCAGCATTTT
CASSPDWFGPQHF
>TRBV7-2|.|TRBJ1-2|.
TGTGCCAGCAGCTTAAGACCGCGGGACGACTATGGCTACACCTTC
CASSLRPRDDYGYTF
>TRBV6-7|.|TRBJ1-5|few
TGTGCCAGCAGTTACGGGATTTATAGCAATCAGCCCCAGCATTTT
CASSYGIYSNQPQHF
>TRBV5-1|.|TRBJ2-2|.
TGCGCCAGCAGCTCGGGTCCAGGGGCCTGGGAGCTGTTTTTT
CASSSGPGAWELFF
>TRBV6-6|TRBD1|TRBJ2-4|once
TGTGCCAGCAGGGGACAGGGCGTGAACATTCAGTACTTC
CASRGQGVNIQYF
>TRBV11-3|.|TRBJ1-1|few
TGTGCCAGCAGCATTGGGGGGCTGAACACTGAAGCTTTCTTT
CASSIGGLNTEAFF
>TRBV7-8|TRBD2|TRBJ2-3|.
TGTGCCAGCAGCCCGTCGGATAGCGGGGGGCGTATAACGCAGTATTTT
CASSPSDSGGRITQYF
>TRBV10-3|.|TRBJ2-7|.
TGTGCCGCCTCGGGCCTTACCTACGAGCAGTACTTC
CAASGLTYEQYF
>TRBV2|TRBD2|TRBJ2-3|.
TGTGCCAGCAGTGGGGCTAGCGGGGGGGCAGATACGCAGTATTTT
CASSGASGGADTQYF
>TRBV9|.|TRBJ2-3|.
TGTGCCAGCAGCGTAGGTACAGCTAGCACAGATACGCAGTATTTT
CASSVGTASTDTQYF
>TRBV5-1|.|TRBJ2-1|.
TGCGCCAGCAGCCAGGACTCTACTGAACCAGAGTACACAATGAGACAGTTCTTC
CASSQDSTEPEYTMRQFF
>TRBV4-1|TRBD2|TRBJ2-7|once
TGCGCCAGCAGCCAAGCCCCGAGCGGGGGGGGTGAGGAGCAGTACTTC
CASSQAPSGGGEEQYF
>TRBV7-2|.|TRBJ2-1|.
TGTGCCAGCAGCTTAGGGCTGGGGGCTACCTACAATGAGCAGTTCTTC
CASSLGLGATYNEQFF